What follows are 30 T cell receptor beta chains derived from one specimen sequenced in a study of patients and donors after allogeneic stem cell transplantation. Each CDR3 protein gets one entry after TCRdb re-called the RT-PCR reads with MiXCR. The table includes fewer than 250,000 distinct CDR3 sequences, roughly 14% detected once. Material: blood, either unsorted or a sorted T cell fraction (not recorded which). These receptors were collected from a human donor who was either an allogeneic HSCT recipient or a stem cell or donor lymphocyte infusion donor (not recorded which). It is not recorded whose cells these are; they may come from a transplant donor.

The table lists this clonotype with a count of one. The CDR3 protein is CSASQGSGNTIYF. As DNA, the CDR3 is TGCAGTGCTTCTCAGGGCTCTGGAAACACCATATATTTT. The V and J genes are TRBV20-1 and TRBJ1-3; possible D gene TRBD1, 5 bases. The CDR3 runs to 13 residues. The germline V gene encodes CDR1 DFQATT and CDR2 SNEGSKA (reference sequence). The germline V and J ends were trimmed by 5 bases and 0 bases, with 8 bases remaining between them.

The chain links TRBV5-1 to TRBJ2-7; maybe TRBD2 (7 bases). Germline lookup yields CDR1 SGHRS and CDR2 YFSETQ. V lost 5 bases, J lost 6 bases, and 24 bases lay in between. CDR3 size: 16 residues. The CDR3 loop is CASSPTGGPRLGEQYF. The CDR3 DNA follows: TGCGCCAGCAGTCCCACGGGGGGCCCTCGATTGGGCGAGCAGTACTTC.

This clonotype was detected only a few times. The chain couples TRBV9 to TRBJ2-3, with D maybe TRBD2 (5 bases). The CDR3 spans 17 residues. V was clipped by 0 bases and J by 2 bases, with 16 bases between them. Germline-derived CDR1 and CDR2 are SGDLS and YYNGEE. CDR3 in amino acids: CASSVDPSGLITDTQYF. CDR3 DNA: TGTGCCAGCAGCGTAGATCCCAGCGGTCTCATCACAGATACGCAGTATTTT. Looking up the rest from reference TRBV9 and TRBJ2-3 gives the full variable domain: DSGVTQTPKHLITATGQRVTLRCSPRSGDLSVYWYQQSLDQGLQFLIQYYNGEERAKGNILERFSAQQFPDLHSELNLSSLELGDSALYFCASSVDPSGLITDTQYFGPGTRLTVL.

On this clonotype itself: At one end the junction does not follow the germline gene, possibly because of a read error. The chain couples TRBV3-1 to TRBJ2-7, with TRBD1 matching 7 bases. Germline V CDR1 and CDR2: LGHDT, YNNKEL (reference sequence). This CDR3 has 14 residues. The CDR3 sequence: CASRPRDRSYVQYF. CDR3 nucleotides: TGTGCCAGCAGGCCCCGGGACAGATCCTACGTGCAGTACTTC.

This chain links TRBV14 with TRBJ1-4; D gene uncertain. There are 15 residues in the CDR3. Germline V CDR1 and CDR2: SGHDN, FVKESK. V lost 1 base and J 1 base, leaving 7 bases between the germline ends. CDR3 amino acids: CASSQGRRTNEKLFF. For the CDR3, the DNA is TGTGCCAGCAGCCAAGGGAGGCGAACTAATGAAAAACTGTTTTTT.

This clonotype was picked up a small number of times. The rearrangement links TRBV7-8 to TRBJ2-2; D not certain. The CDR3 is 15 residues long. CDR1 and CDR2 from the germline V gene are SGHVS and FQNEAQ. V lost 1 base, J lost 2 bases, and 8 bases lay in between. The CDR3 sequence is CASSLVLGNTGELFF. CDR3 DNA sequence: TGTGCCAGCAGCTTAGTTCTGGGTAACACCGGGGAGCTGTTTTTT.

The chain is built from TRBV20-1 and TRBJ2-3; perhaps D is TRBD1 or TRBD2 (7 bases each). Germline V gene lookup returns CDR1 DFQATT and CDR2 SNEGSKA (reference sequence). V lost 5 bases, J lost 4 bases, and 16 bases lay in between. This CDR3 has 14 amino acids. CDR3 DNA sequence: TGCAGTGCTCAGGGGGAGGGCGGGCCAGATACGCAGTATTTT. It specifies CSAQGEGGPDTQYF.

This clonotype has at least ten counts. This chain connects TRBV29-1 to TRBJ1-2; 8 nucleotides line up with TRBD1. CDR3 length: 14 amino acids. Germline values: CDR1 SQVTM, CDR2 ANQGSEA. J was trimmed by 7 bases and V by 4 bases; bases with no gene match: 11. The CDR3 protein is CSVVSGGAGSGYTF. As DNA, the CDR3 is TGCAGCGTTGTGTCAGGGGGCGCTGGAAGTGGCTACACCTTC.

The J gene is TRBJ2-1, the V gene TRBV2; 7 nucleotides align to TRBD2. CDR3 size: 16 residues. J lost 7 bases, V lost 0 bases, and 9 bases had no gene match. The germline V gene has CDR1 SNHLY and CDR2 FYNNEI. In nucleotides, the CDR3 is TGTGCCAGCAGTGAAGCGCAAGGACTAGGAGGGAATGAGCAGTTCTTC. Residues: CASSEAQGLGGNEQFF.

This clonotype was found a few times. The rearrangement links TRBV7-2 to TRBJ2-7; D is perhaps TRBD1 or TRBD2 (5 bases each). CDR3 length: 13 residues. Germline CDR1 reads SGHTA; CDR2 reads FQGNSA. Trimming shortened V by 4 bases and J by 3 bases, and 10 bases separated the two germline ends. In nucleotides, the CDR3 is TGTGCCAGCAGCTGGGACGCTCGCTACGAGCAGTACTTC. As protein: CASSWDARYEQYF.

This clonotype occurred a few times. The CDR3 protein is CSATRDRQGYGYTF. DNA of the CDR3: TGCAGTGCTACTCGGGATCGGCAGGGCTATGGCTACACCTTC. The chain links TRBV20-1 to TRBJ1-2; D possibly corresponds to TRBD1 (5 bases). Germline-derived CDR1 and CDR2 are DFQATT and SNEGSKA (reference sequence). V lost 4 bases and J lost 4, with 16 bases in between. CDR3 size: 14 residues.

This clonotype was counted only a few times. The CDR3 sequence is CAISGSGFAEQYF. In DNA form, the CDR3 reads TGTGCCATCAGTGGTTCAGGGTTTGCCGAGCAGTACTTC. The chain couples TRBV10-3 to TRBJ2-7; TRBD1 might be the D (5 bases). The CDR3 runs to 13 residues. Germline lookup yields CDR1 ENHRY and CDR2 SYGVKD. V lost 4 bases, J lost 6 bases, and 13 bases lay in between.

The rearrangement joins TRBV19 to TRBJ2-7; D is ambiguous. The germline V gene encodes CDR1 LNHDA and CDR2 SQIVND (reference sequence). This CDR3 region has 12 residues. V lost 7 bases and J 7 bases, leaving 14 bases between the germline ends. In DNA form, the CDR3 reads TGTGCCAGTAACGGATTTCTTGGGGAGCAGTACTTC. Encoded protein: CASNGFLGEQYF.

This clonotype was detected ten times or more. This chain connects TRBV9 to TRBJ2-3; D perhaps matches TRBD1 (6 bases). The ends were cut back, 0 bases at V and 4 bases at J, with 9 bases in the middle. The CDR3 covers 14 residues. CDR1 is SGDLS and CDR2 is YYNGEE in the germline V gene. In DNA, the CDR3 is TGTGCCAGCAGCGTAGCTGGGGGCCCAGATACGCAGTATTTT. It translates to CASSVAGGPDTQYF.

The V and J genes are TRBV14 and TRBJ1-2; D is perhaps TRBD1 (5 bases). In germline, CDR1 is SGHDN, CDR2 FVKESK. The CDR3 is 13 residues long. V lost 4 bases and J lost 4, with 10 bases in between. CDR3 sequence: CASSPRGTYGYTF. The CDR3 DNA is TGTGCCAGCAGCCCCCGGGGGACCTATGGCTACACCTTC. Combining the CDR3 with reference TRBV14 and TRBJ1-2 gives the whole variable domain EAGVTQFPSHSVIEKGQTVTLRCDPISGHDNLYWYRRVMGKEIKFLLHFVKESKQDESGMPNNRFLAERTGGTYSTLKVQPAELEDSGVYFCASSPRGTYGYTFGSGTRLTVV.

The CDR3 DNA reads TGCAGTGCTAGAGGGACTAGCACCCTGGGGCAGTTCTTC. This codes for CSARGTSTLGQFF. The chain employs TRBV20-1 and TRBJ2-1; TRBD2 aligns across 8 bases. The germline gives CDR1 DFQATT, CDR2 SNEGSKA (reference sequence). The V segment lost 1 base and the J segment 12 bases; nucleotides outside the gene matches: 8. The CDR3 totals 13 residues.

This clonotype has more than one count but fewer than ten. The rearrangement links TRBV5-1 to TRBJ2-5; D not certain. The CDR3 totals 16 residues. The V end was cut by 1 base, the J end by 3 bases, with 16 bases between. Germline lookup yields CDR1 SGHRS and CDR2 YFSETQ. The CDR3 spells CASSLSLGTGEETQYF. CDR3 coding DNA: TGCGCCAGCAGCTTGAGTCTGGGAACCGGAGAAGAGACCCAGTACTTC.

The chain employs TRBV25-1 and TRBJ2-1, with D possibly being TRBD1 (5 bases). This CDR3 comprises 17 residues. Between the trimmed V and J ends, which lost 4 bases and 8 bases, there was a span of 24 bases. The germline V gene has CDR1 MGHDK and CDR2 SYGVNS. The CDR3 sequence: CASSGTPGPMISDEQFF. As DNA, the CDR3 is TGTGCCAGCAGTGGGACACCTGGCCCCATGATCAGTGATGAGCAGTTCTTC.

This clonotype has ten or more counts. This sequence joins TRBV2 and TRBJ2-5, with D possibly matching TRBD1 (6 bases). V shed 7 bases and J shed 2 bases, with 14 bases lying between them. Per germline, CDR1 SNHLY and CDR2 FYNNEI. This CDR3 is 14 amino acids long. CDR3 nucleotide sequence: TGTGCCAGCAACCAGGGCAGGGGACAAGAGACCCAGTACTTC. Amino acids: CASNQGRGQETQYF.

This clonotype was observed at least ten times. The chain is built from TRBV11-2 and TRBJ2-7; D not resolved. Deletions cut 0 bases from V and 3 bases from J, with 12 bases between. The CDR3 runs 15 residues. CDR1 and CDR2 from the germline V gene are SGHAT and FQNNGV. CDR3 protein: CASSLEPPGYYEQYF. The CDR3 region has the DNA TGTGCCAGCAGCTTAGAGCCCCCAGGTTACTACGAGCAGTACTTC. The whole variable domain, remainder taken from reference TRBV11-2 and TRBJ2-7, is EAGVAQSPRYKIIEKRQSVAFWCNPISGHATLYWYQQILGQGPKLLIQFQNNGVVDDSQLPKDRFSAERLKGVDSTLKIQPAKLEDSAVYLCASSLEPPGYYEQYFGPGTRLTVT.

This chain connects TRBV3-1 to TRBJ1-2; D is perhaps TRBD1 (5 bases). V lost 0 bases and J lost 8, with 16 bases in between. CDR1 LGHDT and CDR2 YNNKEL come from the germline V gene (reference sequence). The CDR3 totals 15 residues. CDR3 nucleotides: TGTGCCAGCAGCCAAGATCAAAAGGGGCTGAGGGGCTACACCTTC. As protein: CASSQDQKGLRGYTF. Combining the CDR3 with reference TRBV3-1 and TRBJ1-2 gives the whole variable domain DTAVSQTPKYLVTQMGNDKSIKCEQNLGHDTMYWYKQDSKKFLKIMFSYNNKELIINETVPNRFSPKSPDKAHLNLHINSLELGDSAVYFCASSQDQKGLRGYTFGSGTRLTVV.

This clonotype has just a few counts. The chain has TRBV5-5 and TRBJ2-7, with 7 bases that match TRBD2. Germline CDR1 reads SGHKS; CDR2 reads YYEKEE (reference sequence). Unmatched junction bases numbered 7, after V lost 5 bases and J lost 2 bases. The CDR3 sequence is 14 residues long. CDR3 coding DNA: TGTGCCAGCAGTCCTACTAGCGCAACCTACGAGCAGTACTTC. The encoded protein is CASSPTSATYEQYF. The full variable domain, completed using reference TRBV5-5 and TRBJ2-7, is DAGVTQSPTHLIKTRGQQVTLRCSPISGHKSVSWYQQVLGQGPQFIFQYYEKEERGRGNFPDRFSARQFPNYSSELNVNALLLGDSALYLCASSPTSATYEQYFGPGTRLTVT.

The chain is built from TRBV18 and TRBJ2-6; 12 bases agree with TRBD2. V shed 6 bases, J shed 0 bases, and the junction held 12 bases outside the gene matches. Germline assignment: CDR1 KGHSH and CDR2 LQKENI. This CDR3 comprises 20 residues. The CDR3 is CASSQQPSGGAYSGANVLTF. For the CDR3, the DNA is TGTGCCAGCTCCCAACAGCCTAGCGGGGGGGCCTACTCTGGGGCCAACGTCCTGACTTTC.

This chain links TRBV6-2 or TRBV6-3 with TRBJ2-2, with D possibly being TRBD2 (5 bases). There are 17 residues in the CDR3. Looked up from germline, CDR1 is MNHEY and CDR2 is SVGEGT. The V end lost 8 bases, the J end lost 0 bases, and 19 bases lay between the germline ends. The CDR3 nucleotides read TGTGCCAGCTTAGTACTAGGGTTTGGAGCGAACACCGGGGAGCTGTTTTTT. It codes for CASLVLGFGANTGELFF.

This clonotype was observed a few times. The gene calls are TRBV29-1 and TRBJ2-7; maybe TRBD1 (6 bases). This CDR3 has 15 amino acids. V gave up 2 bases and J gave up 1 base, with 15 bases separating them. Per germline, CDR1 SQVTM and CDR2 ANQGSEA. The CDR3 reads CSVENGQPSSYEQYF. The CDR3 DNA follows: TGCAGCGTTGAAAACGGACAGCCCTCTTCCTACGAGCAGTACTTC.

This clonotype was detected a few times. The chain is built from TRBV5-4 and TRBJ1-1; 7 bases agree with TRBD1. The CDR3 extends over 15 amino acids. Germline loops: CDR1 SGHNT, CDR2 YYREEE (reference sequence). The ends lost 1 base at V and 0 bases at J; junction bases unmatched: 3. The CDR3 spells CASSLRGPVNTEAFF. CDR3 bases: TGTGCCAGCAGCTTGAGGGGGCCGGTGAACACTGAAGCTTTCTTT. Together with reference TRBV5-4 and TRBJ1-1, the CDR3 gives the full variable domain: ETGVTQSPTHLIKTRGQQVTLRCSSQSGHNTVSWYQQALGQGPQFIFQYYREEENGRGNFPPRFSGLQFPNYSSELNVNALELDDSALYLCASSLRGPVNTEAFFGQGTRLTVV.

The V gene is TRBV24-1, the J gene TRBJ1-5; no clear D. V gave up 3 bases and J gave up 3 bases, with 14 bases separating them. Germline V CDR1 and CDR2: KGHDR, SFDVKD. The CDR3 is 16 residues long. For the CDR3, the DNA is TGTGCCACCAGTGATGGGCGCAGGTCTCCCAATCAGCCCCAGCATTTT. This gives the protein CATSDGRRSPNQPQHF.

This clonotype was picked up a small number of times. The gene calls are TRBV4-1 and TRBJ1-6; possible D gene TRBD1, 6 bases. Between the trimmed V and J ends, which lost 0 bases and 4 bases, there was a span of 22 bases. The CDR3 totals 20 residues. Germline values: CDR1 MGHRA, CDR2 YSYEKL. CDR3 nucleotide sequence: TGCGCCAGCAGCCAAGATGGGGGGCAGGTAAACGGGGCTTATAATTCACCCCTCCACTTT. Encoded protein: CASSQDGGQVNGAYNSPLHF.

The V gene is TRBV30, the J gene TRBJ2-5; 8 nucleotides agree with TRBD2. The CDR3 has 14 amino acids. V dropped 2 bases and J dropped 1; count of bases not matched to a gene: 3. Germline V CDR1 and CDR2: GTSNPN, SVGIG (reference sequence). The CDR3 nucleotides read TGTGCCTGGAGTCCCGGACTAGCCCAAGAGACCCAGTACTTC. This gives the protein CAWSPGLAQETQYF.

In this sample, this clonotype turned up a few times. In DNA, the CDR3 is TGTGCCAGCTCACAAATGAGCCGTGGAGGCAATGAGCAGTTCTTC. Its protein is CASSQMSRGGNEQFF. This chain joins TRBV18 and TRBJ2-1; D is possibly TRBD2 (5 bases). V was clipped by 4 bases and J by 6 bases, with 16 bases between them. The CDR3 is 15 amino acids. Germline CDR1 reads KGHSH; CDR2 reads LQKENI.